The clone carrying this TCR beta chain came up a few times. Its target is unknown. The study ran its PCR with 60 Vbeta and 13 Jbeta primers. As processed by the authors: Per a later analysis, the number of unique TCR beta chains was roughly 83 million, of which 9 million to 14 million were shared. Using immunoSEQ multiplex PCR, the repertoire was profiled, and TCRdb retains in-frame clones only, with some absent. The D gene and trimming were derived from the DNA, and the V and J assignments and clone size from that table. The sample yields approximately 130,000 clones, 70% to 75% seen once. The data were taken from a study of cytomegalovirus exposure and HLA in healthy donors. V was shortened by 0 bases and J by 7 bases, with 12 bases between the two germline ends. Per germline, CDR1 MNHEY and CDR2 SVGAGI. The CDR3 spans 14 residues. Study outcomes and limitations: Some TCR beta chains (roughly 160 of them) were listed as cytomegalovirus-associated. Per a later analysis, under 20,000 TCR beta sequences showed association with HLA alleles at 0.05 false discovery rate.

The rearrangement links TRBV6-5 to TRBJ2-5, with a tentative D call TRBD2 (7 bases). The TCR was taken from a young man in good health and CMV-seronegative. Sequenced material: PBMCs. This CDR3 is CASSYSGGAGTQYF. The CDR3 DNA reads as TGTGCCAGCAGTTACTCGGGGGGGGCGGGGACCCAGTACTTC.